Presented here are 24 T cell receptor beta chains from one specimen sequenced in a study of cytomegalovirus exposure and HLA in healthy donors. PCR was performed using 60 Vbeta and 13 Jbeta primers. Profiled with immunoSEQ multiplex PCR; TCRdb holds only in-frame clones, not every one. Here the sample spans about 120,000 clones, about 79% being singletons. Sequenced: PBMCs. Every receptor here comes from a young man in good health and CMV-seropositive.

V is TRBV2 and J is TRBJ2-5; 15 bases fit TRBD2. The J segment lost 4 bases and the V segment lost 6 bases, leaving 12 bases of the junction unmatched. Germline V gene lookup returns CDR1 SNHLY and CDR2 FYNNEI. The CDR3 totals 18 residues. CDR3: CASRDGTSGRMRRETQYF. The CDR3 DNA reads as TGTGCCAGCAGAGACGGGACTAGCGGGAGGATGAGGAGAGAGACCCAGTACTTC.

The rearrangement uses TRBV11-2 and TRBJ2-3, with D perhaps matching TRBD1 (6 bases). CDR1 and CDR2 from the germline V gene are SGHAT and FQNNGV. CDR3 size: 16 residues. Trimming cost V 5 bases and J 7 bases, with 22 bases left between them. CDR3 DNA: TGTGCCAGCAGCCCCGGCGGCAGGGGCCCGTTTTATACGCAGTATTTT. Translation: CASSPGGRGPFYTQYF.

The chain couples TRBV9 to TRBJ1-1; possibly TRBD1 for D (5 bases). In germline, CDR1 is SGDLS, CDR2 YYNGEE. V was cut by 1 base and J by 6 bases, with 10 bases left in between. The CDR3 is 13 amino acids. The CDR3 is CASSVNWGSEAFF. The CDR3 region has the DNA TGTGCCAGCAGCGTAAACTGGGGCTCTGAAGCTTTCTTT.

This chain's CDR3 is CASSPSGPFTDTQYF. CDR3 sequence (DNA): TGTGCCAGCAGCCCAAGCGGACCCTTCACAGATACGCAGTATTTT. The rearrangement uses TRBV7-3 and TRBJ2-3; the D gene is possibly TRBD2 (5 bases). V was shortened by 5 bases and J by 2 bases, with 14 bases between the two germline ends. Germline V gene sequence: CDR1 SGHTA, CDR2 FQGTGA. There are 15 residues in the CDR3.

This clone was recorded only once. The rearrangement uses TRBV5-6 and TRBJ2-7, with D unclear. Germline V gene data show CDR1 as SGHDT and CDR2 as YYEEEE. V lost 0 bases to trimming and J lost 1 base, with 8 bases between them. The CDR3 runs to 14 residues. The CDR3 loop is CASSLGAGSYEQYF. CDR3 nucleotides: TGTGCCAGCAGCTTGGGGGCAGGTTCCTACGAGCAGTACTTC.

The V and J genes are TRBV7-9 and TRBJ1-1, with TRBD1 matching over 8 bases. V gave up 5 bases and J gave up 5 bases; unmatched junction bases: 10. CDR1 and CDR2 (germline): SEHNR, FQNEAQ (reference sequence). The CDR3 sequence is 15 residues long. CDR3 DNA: TGTGCCAGCAGCACCCGACAGGGGCGAGGAACTGAAGCTTTCTTT. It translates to CASSTRQGRGTEAFF.

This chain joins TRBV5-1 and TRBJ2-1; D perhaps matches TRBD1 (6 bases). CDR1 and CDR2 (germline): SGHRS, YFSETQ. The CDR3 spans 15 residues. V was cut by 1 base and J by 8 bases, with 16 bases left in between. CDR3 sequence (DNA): TGCGCCAGCAGCTTGCGGTGGGGGCGTTTCGATGAGCAGTTCTTC. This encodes CASSLRWGRFDEQFF.

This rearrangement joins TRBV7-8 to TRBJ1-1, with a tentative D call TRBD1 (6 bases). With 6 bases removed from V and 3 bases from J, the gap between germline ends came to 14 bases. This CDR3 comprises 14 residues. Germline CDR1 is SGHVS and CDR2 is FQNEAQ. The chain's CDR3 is CASSTTGLDTEAFF. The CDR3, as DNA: TGTGCCAGCAGTACCACAGGGCTGGACACTGAAGCTTTCTTT.

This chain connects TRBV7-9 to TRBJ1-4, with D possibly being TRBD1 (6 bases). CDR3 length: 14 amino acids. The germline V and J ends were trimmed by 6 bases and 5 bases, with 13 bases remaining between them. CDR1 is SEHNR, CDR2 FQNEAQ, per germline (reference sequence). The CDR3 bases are TGTGCCAGCAGTTACACAGGGATCAATGAAAAACTGTTTTTT. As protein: CASSYTGINEKLFF.

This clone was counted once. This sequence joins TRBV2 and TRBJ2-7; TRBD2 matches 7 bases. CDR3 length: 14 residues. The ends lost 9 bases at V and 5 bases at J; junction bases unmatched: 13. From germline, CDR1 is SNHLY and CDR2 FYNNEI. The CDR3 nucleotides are TGTGCCAGGTCCGAGACTAGCTGGCTTAACGAGCAGTACTTC. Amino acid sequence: CARSETSWLNEQYF.

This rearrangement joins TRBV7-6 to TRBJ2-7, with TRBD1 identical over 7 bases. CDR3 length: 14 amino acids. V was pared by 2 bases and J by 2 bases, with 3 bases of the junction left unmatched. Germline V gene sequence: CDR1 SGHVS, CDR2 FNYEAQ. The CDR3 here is CASSLRQGPYEQYF. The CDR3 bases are TGTGCCAGCAGCTTAAGACAGGGACCCTACGAGCAGTACTTC.

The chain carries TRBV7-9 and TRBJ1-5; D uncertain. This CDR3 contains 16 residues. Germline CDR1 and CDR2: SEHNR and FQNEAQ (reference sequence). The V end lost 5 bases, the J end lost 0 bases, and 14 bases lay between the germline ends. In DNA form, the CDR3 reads TGTGCCAGCAGCCCCTCGTGGGCAGATAGCAATCAGCCCCAGCATTTT. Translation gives CASSPSWADSNQPQHF.

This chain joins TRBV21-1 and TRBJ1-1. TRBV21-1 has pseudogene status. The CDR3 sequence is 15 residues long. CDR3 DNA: TGTGCCAGCAGCCGAGCGGCAGCCATGAACACTGAAGCTTTCTTT. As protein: CASSRAAAMNTEAFF.

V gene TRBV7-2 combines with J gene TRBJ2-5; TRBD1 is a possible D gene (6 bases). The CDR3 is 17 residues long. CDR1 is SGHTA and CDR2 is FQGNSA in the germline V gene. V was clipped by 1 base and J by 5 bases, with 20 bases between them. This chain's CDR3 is CASSLGRSARGRETQYF. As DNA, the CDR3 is TGTGCCAGCAGCTTAGGGAGGTCGGCCAGGGGCAGGGAGACCCAGTACTTC.

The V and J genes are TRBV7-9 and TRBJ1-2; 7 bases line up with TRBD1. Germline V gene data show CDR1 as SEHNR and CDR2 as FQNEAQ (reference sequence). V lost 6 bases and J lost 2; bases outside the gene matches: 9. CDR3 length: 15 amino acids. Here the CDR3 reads CASRTNGTENYGYTF. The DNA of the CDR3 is TGTGCCAGCAGAACAAACGGGACAGAGAACTATGGCTACACCTTC.

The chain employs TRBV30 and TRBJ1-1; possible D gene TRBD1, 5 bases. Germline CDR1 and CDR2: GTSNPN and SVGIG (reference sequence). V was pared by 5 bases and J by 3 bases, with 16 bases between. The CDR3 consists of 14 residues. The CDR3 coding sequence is TGTGCCTGGGAGGTGGGGGGAAGGGACACTGAAGCTTTCTTT. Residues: CAWEVGGRDTEAFF.

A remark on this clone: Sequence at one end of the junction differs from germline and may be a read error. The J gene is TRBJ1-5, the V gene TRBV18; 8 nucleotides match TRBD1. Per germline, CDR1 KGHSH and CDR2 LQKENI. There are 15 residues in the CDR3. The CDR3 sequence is CASSPQGVGNQPQHF. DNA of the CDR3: TGTGCCAGCTCCCCACAGGGGGTAGGGAATCAGCCCCAGCATTTT.

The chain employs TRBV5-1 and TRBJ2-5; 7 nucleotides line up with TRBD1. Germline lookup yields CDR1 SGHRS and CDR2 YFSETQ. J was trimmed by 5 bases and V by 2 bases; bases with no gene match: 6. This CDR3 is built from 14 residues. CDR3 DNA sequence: TGCGCCAGCAGCTTCTACAGGGGCGGGGAGACCCAGTACTTC. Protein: CASSFYRGGETQYF.

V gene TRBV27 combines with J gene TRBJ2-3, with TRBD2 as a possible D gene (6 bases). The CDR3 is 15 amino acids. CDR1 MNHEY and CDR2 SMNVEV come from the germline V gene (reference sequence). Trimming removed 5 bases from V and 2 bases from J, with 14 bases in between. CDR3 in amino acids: CASSPTGLLTDTQYF. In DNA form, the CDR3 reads TGTGCCAGCAGTCCAACGGGACTGCTCACAGATACGCAGTATTTT.

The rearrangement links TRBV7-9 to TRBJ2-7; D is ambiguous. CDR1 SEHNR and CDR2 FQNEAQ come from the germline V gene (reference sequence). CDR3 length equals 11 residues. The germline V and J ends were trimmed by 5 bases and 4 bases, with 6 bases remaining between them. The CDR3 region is CASSPEYEQYF. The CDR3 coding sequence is TGTGCCAGCAGCCCGGAGTACGAGCAGTACTTC.

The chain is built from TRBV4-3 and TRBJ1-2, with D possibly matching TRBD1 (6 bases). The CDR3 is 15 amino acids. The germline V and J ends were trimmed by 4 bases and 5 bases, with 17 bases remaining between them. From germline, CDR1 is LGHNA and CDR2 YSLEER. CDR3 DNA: TGCGCCAGCAGCCGATCGGGGGGCTCGTGGTATGGCTACACCTTC. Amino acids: CASSRSGGSWYGYTF.

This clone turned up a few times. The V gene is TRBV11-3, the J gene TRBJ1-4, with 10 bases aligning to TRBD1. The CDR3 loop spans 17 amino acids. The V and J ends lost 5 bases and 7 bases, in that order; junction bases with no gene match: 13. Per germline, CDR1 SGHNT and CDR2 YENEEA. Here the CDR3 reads CASSDSLGQGIGEKLFF. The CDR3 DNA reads TGTGCCAGCAGCGACAGCCTGGGACAGGGGATAGGTGAAAAACTGTTTTTT.

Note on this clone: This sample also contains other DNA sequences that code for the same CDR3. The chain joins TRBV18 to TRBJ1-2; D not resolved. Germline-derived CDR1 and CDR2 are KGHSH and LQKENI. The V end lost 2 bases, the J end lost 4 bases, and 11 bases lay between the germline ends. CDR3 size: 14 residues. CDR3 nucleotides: TGTGCCAGCTCACCAATCAGGTCAGGCTATGGCTACACCTTC. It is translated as CASSPIRSGYGYTF.

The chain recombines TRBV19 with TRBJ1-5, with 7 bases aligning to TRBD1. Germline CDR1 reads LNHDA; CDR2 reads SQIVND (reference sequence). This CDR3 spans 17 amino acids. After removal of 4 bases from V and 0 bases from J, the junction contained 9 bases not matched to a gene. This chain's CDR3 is CASSTRGQSYSNQPQHF. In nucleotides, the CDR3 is TGTGCCAGTAGTACCAGGGGACAGTCTTATAGCAATCAGCCCCAGCATTTT.